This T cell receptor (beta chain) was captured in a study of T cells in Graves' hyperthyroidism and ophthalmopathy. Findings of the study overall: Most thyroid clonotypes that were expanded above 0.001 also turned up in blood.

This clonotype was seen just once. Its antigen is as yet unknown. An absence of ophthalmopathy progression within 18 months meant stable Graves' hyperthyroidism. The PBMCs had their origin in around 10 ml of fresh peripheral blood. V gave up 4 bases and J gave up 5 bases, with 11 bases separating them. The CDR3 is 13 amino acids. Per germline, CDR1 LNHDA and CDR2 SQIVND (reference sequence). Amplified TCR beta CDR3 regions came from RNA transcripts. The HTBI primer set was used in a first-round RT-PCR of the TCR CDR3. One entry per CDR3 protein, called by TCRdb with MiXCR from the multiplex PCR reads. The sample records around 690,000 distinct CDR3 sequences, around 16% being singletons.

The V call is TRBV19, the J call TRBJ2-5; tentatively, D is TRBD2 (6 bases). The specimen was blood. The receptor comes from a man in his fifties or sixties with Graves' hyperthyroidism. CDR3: CASSTTSRETQYF. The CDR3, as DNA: TGTGCCAGTAGTACGACTAGTCGTGAGACCCAGTACTTC.